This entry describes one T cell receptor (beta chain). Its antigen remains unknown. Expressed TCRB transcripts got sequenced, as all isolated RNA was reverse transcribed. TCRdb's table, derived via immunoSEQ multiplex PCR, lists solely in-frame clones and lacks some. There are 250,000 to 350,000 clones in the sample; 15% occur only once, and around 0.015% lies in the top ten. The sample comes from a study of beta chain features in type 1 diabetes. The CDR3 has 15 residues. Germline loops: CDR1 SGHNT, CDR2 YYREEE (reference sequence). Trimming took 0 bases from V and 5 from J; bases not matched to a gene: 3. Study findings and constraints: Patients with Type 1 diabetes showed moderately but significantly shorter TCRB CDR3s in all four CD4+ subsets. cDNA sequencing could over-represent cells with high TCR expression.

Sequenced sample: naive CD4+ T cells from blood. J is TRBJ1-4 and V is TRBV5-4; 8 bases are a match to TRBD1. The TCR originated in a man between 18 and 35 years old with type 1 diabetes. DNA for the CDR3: TGTGCCAGCAGCTTGGCGGCAGGGGGCAATGAAAAACTGTTTTTT. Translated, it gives CASSLAAGGNEKLFF.